This TCR beta chain was recorded in a study of metastatic and nonmetastatic thyroid tumors. This clone was seen a handful of times. Nobody among the patients had been given any treatment before thyroid surgery. CDR3 length: 15 amino acids. V lost 0 bases, J lost 3 bases, and 10 bases lay in between. Germline assignment: CDR1 SGDLS and CDR2 YYNGEE. Authors' methods: To classify distant metastasis in papillary thyroid cancer, a model was built from CDR3 differences across clinicopathological groups. TCRdb re-called the PCR reads with MiXCR. These V and J calls rely on TCRdb rather than the paper's analysis. The top ten hold approximately 14% of the sample, which has tens of thousands of clones, under 30% seen once.

The TCR was taken from a male donor with papillary thyroid cancer or a benign thyroid nodule (not recorded which). Some clones in this sample may be carry-over from other donors' samples. The chain combines TRBV9 with TRBJ1-5; no clear D. The sequenced sample consisted of tumor tissue. CDR3 amino acids: CASSVEGSPNQPQHF. DNA for the CDR3: TGTGCCAGCAGCGTAGAAGGGAGCCCCAATCAGCCCCAGCATTTT. Drawing the rest from reference TRBV9 and TRBJ1-5, the complete variable domain is DSGVTQTPKHLITATGQRVTLRCSPRSGDLSVYWYQQSLDQGLQFLIQYYNGEERAKGNILERFSAQQFPDLHSELNLSSLELGDSALYFCASSVEGSPNQPQHFGDGTRLSIL.